This T cell receptor beta chain was obtained from a study of blood T cell repertoires in COVID-19 (dated by TCRdb to between 2020 and 2021). The study in broad terms: The collaborator samples originated in the United States, Italy and Spain and spanned the acute and convalescent phases of COVID-19. A de-identified subject ID, COVID-19 status, age in years and sex were almost always included in the sample metadata. HLA class I and class II types, where available, came from metadata supplied by the sample provider rather than from assay-based typing. The repertoires were made available in a free public database intended to serve as a resource for research on the immune response to SARS-CoV-2. The dataset comprised deeply sampled blood TCRbeta repertoires from subjects exposed to, actively infected with, or recovered from COVID-19. Samples came from the ongoing ImmuneRACE study (first 160 participants) plus 1,254 subjects from 6 global collaborators. The material from the prospective study consisted of cDNA or gDNA derived from T cells, B-cell-depleted T cells, or PBMCs.

The study at large found these results: The amount of clinical and demographic metadata varied by source and participant and was provided uncurated.

One collaborating source in Seattle enrolled patients while the patients were actively infected and followed the patients over time throughout the course of disease. Whole blood was collected in K2EDTA tubes by collaborating institutions according to the institutions' own protocols. For TCRbeta analysis, collaborators shipped samples as frozen whole blood, isolated PBMCs, or DNA extracted from either of those sample types. TCRbeta CDR3 regions were amplified from genomic DNA by means of the immunoSEQ Assay, a bias-controlled multiplex PCR. Under the source paper's analysis protocol: The number of nucleated cells in each sample was estimated from the amplification of reference gene primers within the assay. To quantify the absolute abundance of each unique TCRbeta CDR3 rearrangement, sequence reads were collapsed and filtered. For each sample, productive Simpson clonality was calculated by taking the square root of Simpson's diversity index across productive rearrangements. TCRdb obtained this table from immuneACCESS and retained in-frame rearrangements with V and J assigned. These tables miss some clones; where compared with another copy, unresolved V genes account for less than half of the shortfall, and the remainder is unexplained. V and J calls and clone size are copied from that table; D and trimming were computed from the DNA. The sample table holds about 200,000 clones, of which nearly 90% were seen once. Roughly a sixth of the sample belongs to the ten largest clones.

V loses 3 bases, J loses 6 bases, and the germline ends lie 6 bases apart. CDR1 and CDR2 are drawn from the germline V gene (reference sequence): LNHDA, SQIVND. The CDR3 runs 12 residues from the cysteine to the phenylalanine. This entry keeps only the CDR3 DNA: 36 bases, framed from base 1. A remark on this clone: The antigen it recognizes is unknown. No much larger clonotype is one base removed from it; base qualities were not supplied.

Recombination joined TRBV19 with TRBJ1-5; no D gene call is confident. The sequenced sample was peripheral blood. The sequence came from a man between 50 and 59 years old with COVID-19, enrolled during active disease. In nucleotide form, the sequence is TGTGCCAGTAGTATCGGTGGTCAGCCCCAGCATTTT. Translation gives CASSIGGQPQHF.